This TCR beta chain was sequenced in a study of vaccination effects on CD4 cells after COVID-19. As for the study in general: Participants received two doses of either the BNT162b2 or mRNA-1273 vaccine.

V dropped 1 base and J dropped 2 bases, with 12 bases sitting between them. CDR1 and CDR2 (germline): SGHTA, FQGNSA. The CDR3 totals 15 residues. Findings and limits, study-wide: Late after vaccination, infection- and vaccine-induced clones showed marked clonal contraction. In vaccinees who were healthy, merely 1 out of 255 vaccine-induced clones cross-reacted with common cold coronaviruses.

Clones were read by immunoSEQ multiplex PCR, and TCRdb kept only the in-frame ones, dropping some. The sample lists about 73,000 clones, under 80% occurring once. Of note for this clone: The antigen is unknown.

Expansion of antigen-specific CD4+ T cells with viral peptide pools was carried out by the ViraFEST assay before sequencing. Following culture for more than 9 days, CD4+ T cells were isolated. Prior SARS-CoV-2 infection was absent in the vaccine recipients, as shown by negative nucleocapsid antibodies. V is TRBV7-2 and J is TRBJ2-7; possible D gene TRBD2, 6 bases. This TCR came from a human donor who received a COVID-19 vaccine. The source material was CD4+ T cells from PBMCs cultured with SARS-CoV-2 spike peptides, sampled before COVID-19 vaccination. The CDR3 region is CASSLDIGGTYEQYV. CDR3 DNA sequence: TGTGCCAGCAGCTTAGATATCGGGGGTACCTACGAGCAGTACGTC.